These 20 T cell receptor beta chains were all obtained from the same sample, sequenced in a study of blood T cells in healthy people across ages. PCR was performed a second time for 7 to 11 cycles using a sample-barcoded 5' primer and a J-beta primer mix. One entry per CDR3 protein, called by TCRdb with MiXCR from the 5' RACE reads. The sample has about 510,000 distinct CDR3 sequences; about a quarter are singletons. The sample was also linked to a second study, of T cells of mothers and their children.

Input material: blood. These receptors originate from a boy between 2 and 10 years old in good health.

The chain employs TRBV6-2 or TRBV6-3 and TRBJ2-7; a weak D match, TRBD1 (5 bases). Per germline, CDR1 MNHEY and CDR2 SVGEGT. This CDR3 contains 14 residues. The V gene lost 5 bases and the J gene lost 1 base, with 12 bases spanning the gap. The DNA for the CDR3 is TGTGCCAGCAGTACGGAATACAGGTCCTACGAGCAGTACTTC. Its protein product is CASSTEYRSYEQYF.

The V and J genes are TRBV7-9 and TRBJ1-3; no clear D. Germline lookup yields CDR1 SEHNR and CDR2 FQNEAQ (reference sequence). V shed 3 bases and J shed 7 bases, with 13 bases lying between them. This CDR3 contains 14 residues. CDR3 residues: CASSFQWSTNTIYF. As DNA, the CDR3 is TGTGCCAGCAGCTTTCAGTGGTCGACCAACACCATATATTTT.

The rearrangement uses TRBV6-1 and TRBJ2-5; 9 nucleotides line up with TRBD2. Germline V lookup: CDR1 MNHNS, CDR2 SASEGT. The CDR3 extends over 18 amino acids. V shed 3 bases and J 5 bases; nucleotides not matched to a gene: 16. CDR3 sequence: CASSDDIIAGGPSETQYF. The CDR3 DNA sequence: TGTGCCAGCAGTGATGACATAATCGCGGGAGGGCCCTCGGAGACCCAGTACTTC.

This chain uses TRBV18 with TRBJ2-7; D perhaps matches TRBD1 (5 bases). The CDR3 totals 14 residues. From germline, CDR1 is KGHSH and CDR2 LQKENI. V lost 5 bases and J 3 bases, leaving 14 bases between the germline ends. The CDR3 sequence is CASSRQNPNYEQYF. CDR3 in DNA: TGTGCCAGCTCAAGACAGAATCCCAACTACGAGCAGTACTTC. Variable domain in full (rest from reference TRBV18 and TRBJ2-7): NAGVMQNPRHLVRRRGQEARLRCSPMKGHSHVYWYRQLPEEGLKFMVYLQKENIIDESGMPKERFSAEFPKEGPSILRIQQVVRGDSAAYFCASSRQNPNYEQYFGPGTRLTVT.

This clonotype was observed a handful of times. The chain carries TRBV7-9 and TRBJ2-3; 7 nucleotides match TRBD2. Germline V gene lookup returns CDR1 SEHNR and CDR2 FQNEAQ (reference sequence). There are 12 residues in the CDR3. The CDR3 nucleotides read TGTGCTGGGGGGGGTACTTCAGATACGCAGTATTTT. This translates into CAGGGTSDTQYF.

J is TRBJ2-1 and V is TRBV7-2, with a possible D match to TRBD1 (6 bases). V lost 5 bases and J 1 base, leaving 9 bases between the germline ends. CDR3 length: 14 amino acids. The V gene's germline CDR1 is SGHTA and CDR2 FQGNSA. CDR3 sequence reads: CASSPTGSYNEQFF. The CDR3 DNA reads as TGTGCCAGCAGCCCCACAGGGTCCTACAATGAGCAGTTCTTC. Full variable domain (rest looked up from reference TRBV7-2 and TRBJ2-1): GAGVSQSPSNKVTEKGKDVELRCDPISGHTALYWYRQSLGQGLEFLIYFQGNSAPDKSGLPSDRFSAERTGGSVSTLTIQRTQQEDSAVYLCASSPTGSYNEQFFGPGTRLTVL.

This clonotype was picked up a small number of times. The genes are TRBV7-9 and TRBJ2-1; D may be TRBD1 or TRBD2 (5 bases each). The CDR3 is 15 amino acids. Germline CDR1 and CDR2: SEHNR and FQNEAQ (reference sequence). The ends were cut back, 5 bases at V and 5 bases at J, with 16 bases in the middle. CDR3 region: CASSPRGDRNNEQFF. CDR3 DNA: TGTGCCAGCAGCCCAAGAGGGGACCGAAACAATGAGCAGTTCTTC. The full variable domain, its missing parts supplied by reference TRBV7-9 and TRBJ2-1, is DTGVSQNPRHKITKRGQNVTFRCDPISEHNRLYWYRQTLGQGPEFLTYFQNEAQLEKSRLLSDRFSAERPKGSFSTLEIQRTEQGDSAMYLCASSPRGDRNNEQFFGPGTRLTVL.

The gene calls are TRBV12-3 or TRBV12-4 and TRBJ2-1, with 13 bases aligning to TRBD2. Trimming removed 5 bases from V and 6 bases from J; junction bases left unmatched: 4. The CDR3 extends over 15 amino acids. The chain's CDR3 is CASSPRLAGGNEQFF. CDR3 in DNA: TGTGCCAGCAGTCCCCGACTAGCGGGGGGCAATGAGCAGTTCTTC.

The chain links TRBV4-3 to TRBJ2-7, with D possibly TRBD1 on 6 matching bases. Germline assignment: CDR1 LGHNA and CDR2 YSLEER. The CDR3 extends over 15 amino acids. Deletions cut 0 bases from V and 2 bases from J, with 11 bases between. CDR3 sequence (DNA): TGCGCCAGCAGCCAAGAAGCGGACAGAACCTACGAGCAGTACTTC. It is translated as CASSQEADRTYEQYF.

The genes are TRBV10-3 and TRBJ1-2, with D hard to call. Trimming stripped 6 bases from V and 6 bases from J, with 14 bases between. Germline values: CDR1 ENHRY, CDR2 SYGVKD. CDR3 length equals 13 residues. This CDR3 reads CAISGLRADGYTF. DNA for the CDR3: TGTGCCATCAGCGGCTTGCGGGCGGATGGCTACACCTTC.

This clonotype was counted only a few times. V and J are TRBV7-6 and TRBJ2-2; 14 bases are a match to TRBD2. The germline V gene encodes CDR1 SGHVS and CDR2 FNYEAQ. The CDR3 is 18 residues long. The J segment lost 8 bases and the V segment lost 5 bases, leaving 13 bases of the junction unmatched. The CDR3 sequence is CASSAGLGLAGAEGELFF. The CDR3 region has the DNA TGTGCCAGCAGCGCAGGATTGGGACTAGCGGGAGCCGAAGGGGAGCTGTTTTTT.

This clonotype has a single count. The chain uses TRBV14 and TRBJ2-7, with 7 bases fitting TRBD2. The germline gives CDR1 SGHDN, CDR2 FVKESK. The CDR3 loop spans 15 amino acids. V lost 4 bases and J lost 1; bases outside the gene matches: 7. The CDR3 bases are TGTGCCAGCAGCCCTACTAGCGCGGGATCCTACGAGCAGTACTTC. Its protein is CASSPTSAGSYEQYF. The full variable domain, completed using reference TRBV14 and TRBJ2-7, is EAGVTQFPSHSVIEKGQTVTLRCDPISGHDNLYWYRRVMGKEIKFLLHFVKESKQDESGMPNNRFLAERTGGTYSTLKVQPAELEDSGVYFCASSPTSAGSYEQYFGPGTRLTVT.

This clonotype turned up a few times. The CDR3 loop is CASSLAQGANYGYTF. For the CDR3, the DNA is TGTGCCAGCAGCTTAGCCCAGGGGGCAAACTATGGCTACACCTTC. The V gene is TRBV7-6, the J gene TRBJ1-2; 8 bases line up with TRBD1. The CDR3 sequence is 15 residues long. The germline V gene has CDR1 SGHVS and CDR2 FNYEAQ. V gave up 0 bases and J gave up 2 bases; unmatched junction bases: 2.

The table lists this clonotype with a few counts. The chain employs TRBV19 and TRBJ2-2; TRBD1 agrees at 12 bases. The CDR3 totals 13 residues. V trimming: 11 bases; J trimming: 7 bases; junction bases outside the gene matches: 5. The germline gives CDR1 LNHDA, CDR2 SQIVND (reference sequence). CDR3 sequence: CAVGQGANGELFF. The CDR3 DNA reads as TGTGCCGTGGGACAGGGGGCGAACGGGGAGCTGTTTTTT.

The gene calls are TRBV19 and TRBJ2-1, with a tentative D call TRBD2 (6 bases). The CDR3 length is 15 residues. The germline gives CDR1 LNHDA, CDR2 SQIVND (reference sequence). The ends were cut back, 1 base at V and 0 bases at J, with 7 bases in the middle. CDR3 residues: CASSIGTISYNEQFF. The CDR3 nucleotides are TGTGCCAGTAGTATAGGGACTATCTCCTACAATGAGCAGTTCTTC. Full variable domain (remainder filled in from reference TRBV19 and TRBJ2-1): DGGITQSPKYLFRKEGQNVTLSCEQNLNHDAMYWYRQDPGQGLRLIYYSQIVNDFQKGDIAEGYSVSREKKESFPLTVTSAQKNPTAFYLCASSIGTISYNEQFFGPGTRLTVL.

This clonotype was detected only a few times. The chain employs TRBV2 and TRBJ1-1, with TRBD1 identical over 7 bases. Germline CDR1 is SNHLY and CDR2 is FYNNEI. The CDR3 contains 14 residues. After removal of 7 bases from V and 4 bases from J, the junction contained 9 bases not matched to a gene. The CDR3: CASNSDRSSTEAFF. The CDR3 DNA reads as TGTGCCAGCAACTCGGACAGGTCTAGCACTGAAGCTTTCTTT.

The J gene is TRBJ1-1, the V gene TRBV2; 8 bases line up with TRBD1. After removal of 7 bases from V and 4 bases from J, the junction contained 8 bases not matched to a gene. The CDR3 is 14 amino acids. Looked up from germline, CDR1 is SNHLY and CDR2 is FYNNEI. The CDR3 sequence: CASTRTGSTTEAFF. CDR3 DNA sequence: TGTGCCAGCACCCGGACAGGGTCGACCACTGAAGCTTTCTTT.

The CDR3 loop is CASSSGQGAHSSGELFF. The CDR3 DNA reads TGTGCCAGCAGCTCGGGACAGGGGGCCCACTCTTCGGGGGAGCTGTTTTTT. This chain links TRBV11-3 with TRBJ2-2, with 12 bases fitting TRBD1. There are 17 residues in the CDR3. Germline CDR1 reads SGHNT; CDR2 reads YENEEA. The ends lost 4 bases at V and 8 bases at J; junction bases unmatched: 11.

This clonotype was seen only a few times. The chain carries TRBV29-1 and TRBJ1-2; D unclear. This CDR3 contains 16 residues. Trimming left V 0 bases short and J 2 bases short, with 16 bases between. Germline values: CDR1 SQVTM, CDR2 ANQGSEA. The CDR3 DNA sequence: TGCAGCGTTGAAGATATTGAGACACCAGTCAACTATGGCTACACCTTC. Amino acids: CSVEDIETPVNYGYTF. Drawing the rest from reference TRBV29-1 and TRBJ1-2, the complete variable domain is SAVISQKPSRDICQRGTSLTIQCQVDSQVTMMFWYRQQPGQSLTLIATANQGSEATYESGFVIDKFPISRPNLTFSTLTVSNMSPEDSSIYLCSVEDIETPVNYGYTFGSGTRLTVV.

This clonotype was counted a few times. V and J are TRBV27 and TRBJ2-7, with D possibly matching TRBD2 (10 bases). Germline assignment: CDR1 MNHEY and CDR2 SMNVEV (reference sequence). V shed 8 bases and J shed 6 bases, with 29 bases lying between them. CDR3 length: 17 residues. In DNA, the CDR3 is TGTGCCAGCGCCGACAGGGTAGTACTAGCGGGACAGGGCGAGCAGTACTTC. It encodes CASADRVVLAGQGEQYF.